Below are 26 T cell receptor beta chains sequenced from a single sample in a study of read filtering for tumor transcriptome and immune sequencing. This library used approximately 390 ng RNA and molecular barcoded adaptors spanning alpha/delta and beta/gamma chains. Each CDR3 protein is one row after TCRdb ran MiXCR on the reads. The sample yields about 14,000 distinct CDR3 sequences, around 21% seen once. What was sequenced was a population of CD138-negative cells sorted from bone marrow. The receptors were sampled from a donor at least 40 years old with multiple myeloma.

Remarks on this clonotype: A much bigger clone sits one base away, suggesting this may be a read error. Because it lacks the conserved phenylalanine or tryptophan at the end, this CDR3 is likely a read error. This chain connects TRBV6-6 to TRBJ2-3, with 14 bases lining up with TRBD2. J lost 4 bases, V lost 11 bases, and 14 bases had no gene match. CDR3 length: 17 residues. In germline, CDR1 is MNHNY, CDR2 SVGAGI (reference sequence). The CDR3 sequence: CAARGLAGDGDADTQYL. Written as DNA, the CDR3 is TGTGCCGCCCGGGGACTAGCGGGAGACGGGGACGCAGATACGCAGTATCTT.

This clonotype was seen ten or more times. The J gene is TRBJ2-1, the V gene TRBV18, with 7 bases lining up with TRBD1. J was trimmed by 7 bases and V by 2 bases; bases with no gene match: 8. Germline CDR1 is KGHSH and CDR2 is LQKENI. This CDR3 has 15 residues. The CDR3 region is CASSPEQGSSNEQFF. DNA of the CDR3: TGTGCCAGCTCACCAGAACAGGGGAGCTCAAATGAGCAGTTCTTC.

Ten or more counts support this clonotype. The chain carries TRBV20-1 and TRBJ2-3, with D possibly matching TRBD2 (6 bases). V lost 5 bases and J lost 1, with 10 bases in between. The CDR3 sequence is 13 residues long. Germline loops: CDR1 DFQATT, CDR2 SNEGSKA (reference sequence). Here the CDR3 DNA reads TGCAGTGCTCCCCGACTAGGCACAGATACGCAGTATTTT. Its protein product is CSAPRLGTDTQYF.

This chain links TRBV3-1 with TRBJ1-1; D is unclear. Trimming left V 4 bases short and J 0 bases short, with 9 bases between. This CDR3 has 14 residues. Germline-derived CDR1 and CDR2 are LGHDT and YNNKEL (reference sequence). The CDR3 sequence: CASSPRLVNTEAFF. The CDR3 nucleotides are TGTGCCAGCAGCCCCCGTCTCGTGAACACTGAAGCTTTCTTT.

V and J are TRBV11-2 and TRBJ2-2, with 12 bases fitting TRBD2. Germline trimming cut 5 bases from V and 4 bases from J; bases unmatched to any gene: 8. Germline V gene sequence: CDR1 SGHAT, CDR2 FQNNGV. The CDR3 sequence is 17 residues long. The CDR3 DNA reads TGTGCCAGCAGCCCGCGACTAGCGGGGGCCTTCACCGGGGAGCTGTTTTTT. The encoded protein is CASSPRLAGAFTGELFF. The variable domain in full, with the rest retrieved from reference TRBV11-2 and TRBJ2-2, is EAGVAQSPRYKIIEKRQSVAFWCNPISGHATLYWYQQILGQGPKLLIQFQNNGVVDDSQLPKDRFSAERLKGVDSTLKIQPAKLEDSAVYLCASSPRLAGAFTGELFFGEGSRLTVL.

To note about this clonotype: This likely reflects a read error, since a far larger clone is one base away. This chain connects TRBV6-1 to TRBJ2-7; the match to TRBD1 covers 7 bases. This CDR3 is 13 amino acids long. The germline gives CDR1 MNHNS, CDR2 SASEGT. CDR3 bases: TGTGCCAGCAGTACCGGGACAGCCTACGGGCAGTACTTC. It encodes CASSTGTAYGQYF.

This clonotype was recorded at least ten times. V is TRBV2 and J is TRBJ2-1; no firm D call. The germline V and J ends were trimmed by 4 bases and 0 bases, with 13 bases remaining between them. This CDR3 region has 16 residues. Germline CDR1 and CDR2: SNHLY and FYNNEI. CDR3 nucleotides: TGTGCCAGCAGTGTTACTGAACCGAGCTCCTACAATGAGCAGTTCTTC. This sequence encodes CASSVTEPSSYNEQFF.

The chain couples TRBV7-2 to TRBJ2-2, with D possibly called TRBD1 or TRBD2 (7 bases each). The V gene's germline CDR1 is SGHTA and CDR2 FQGNSA. This CDR3 has 18 residues. V lost 1 base, J lost 3 bases, and 18 bases lay in between. The CDR3 protein is CASSLGGGTDRDTGELFF. CDR3 nucleotides: TGTGCCAGCAGCTTAGGGGGGGGGACAGATCGGGACACCGGGGAGCTGTTTTTT.

This clonotype appeared many times. This chain connects TRBV4-1 to TRBJ2-1; no clear D. The CDR3 length is 11 residues. V gave up 1 base and J gave up 13 bases, with 8 bases separating them. Germline loops: CDR1 MGHRA, CDR2 YSYEKL. The CDR3 bases are TGCGCCAGCAGCCAAGGACCCATACAGTTCTTC. Translated: CASSQGPIQFF.

This clonotype came up many times. The chain joins TRBV24-1 to TRBJ2-3, with D uncertain. This CDR3 has 12 amino acids. Trimming pared 4 bases from V and 6 bases from J, leaving 7 bases between. Germline V gene data show CDR1 as KGHDR and CDR2 as SFDVKD. CDR3 nucleotide sequence: TGTGCCACCAGTGACGAGGTTGATACGCAGTATTTT. Encoded protein: CATSDEVDTQYF.

The table lists this clonotype with many counts. V and J are TRBV4-2 and TRBJ1-5, with D maybe TRBD1 (5 bases). This CDR3 is built from 16 residues. With 0 bases removed from V and 4 bases from J, the gap between germline ends came to 13 bases. Per the germline V gene, CDR1 is LGHNA and CDR2 is YNFKEQ. The CDR3 DNA is TGTGCCAGCAGCCAAGACGCCGGGGCTGGGAATCAGCCCCAGCATTTT. Its protein is CASSQDAGAGNQPQHF.

By share of the sample, this clonotype is large. The CDR3 sequence is CASSLTFRGDTYNEQFF. The CDR3 nucleotides are TGTGCCAGCAGTCTCACCTTCAGGGGGGACACCTACAATGAGCAGTTCTTC. V gene TRBV27 combines with J gene TRBJ2-1; possible D gene TRBD1, 7 bases. CDR3 length equals 17 residues. Germline CDR1 reads MNHEY; CDR2 reads SMNVEV (reference sequence). Trimming stripped 5 bases from V and 2 bases from J, with 19 bases between.

There are many counts of this clonotype. CDR3 DNA sequence: TGTGCCACCGCAGTTTCCTACGAGCAGTACTTC. Amino acid sequence: CATAVSYEQYF. The V call is TRBV6-2 or TRBV6-3, the J call TRBJ2-7; no clear D. The CDR3 spans 11 residues. V gave up 10 bases and J gave up 1 base, with 8 bases separating them. Germline V gene data show CDR1 as MNHEY and CDR2 as SVGEGT.

This clonotype was counted many times. V and J are TRBV12-5 and TRBJ2-6; D not resolved. In germline, CDR1 is LGHNT, CDR2 FRNRAP. This CDR3 is built from 21 residues. The ends were cut back, 2 bases at V and 0 bases at J, with 23 bases in the middle. The CDR3 DNA follows: TGTGCTAGTGGTTTGCCCACAGACTCCCCGGCCCTTGGCTCTGGGGCCAACGTCCTGACTTTC. Protein: CASGLPTDSPALGSGANVLTF.

Concerning this clonotype itself: The junction shows a germline mismatch at one end, possibly a read error. The V call is TRBV24-1, the J call TRBJ2-1; TRBD2 aligns across 14 bases. This CDR3 region has 17 residues. From germline, CDR1 is KGHDR and CDR2 SFDVKD. DNA of the CDR3: TGTGCCTCCAGTGATCTCTCGGGACTAGCGGGAGTCAATGAGCAGTTCTTC. This codes for CASSDLSGLAGVNEQFF.

This clonotype was seen at least ten times. V and J are TRBV30 and TRBJ1-6, with no clear D. The CDR3 covers 14 residues. V was cut by 0 bases and J by 6 bases, with 9 bases left in between. Germline values: CDR1 GTSNPN, CDR2 SVGIG (reference sequence). This CDR3 is CAWSVGSPNSPLHF. Here the CDR3 DNA reads TGTGCCTGGAGTGTCGGGTCCCCTAATTCACCCCTCCACTTT. Full variable domain (outside the CDR3, taken from reference TRBV30 and TRBJ1-6): SQTIHQWPATLVQPVGSPLSLECTVEGTSNPNLYWYRQAAGRGLQLLFYSVGIGQISSEVPQNLSASRPQDRQFILSSKKLLLSDSGFYLCAWSVGSPNSPLHFGNGTRLTVT.

In regard to this clonotype: This may come from a read error, since a much larger clone is one base off. The final CDR3 position lacks the conserved phenylalanine or tryptophan, pointing to a likely read error. The chain has TRBV10-2 and TRBJ1-1, with D unclear. Germline CDR1 is WSHSY and CDR2 is SAAADI. This CDR3 contains 10 residues. The V and J ends lost 8 bases and 1 base respectively, with 2 bases between them. CDR3 sequence: CASSNTEAFL. CDR3 nucleotides: TGCGCCAGCTCGAACACTGAAGCTTTCCTT.

The chain employs TRBV27 and TRBJ2-7, with 8 bases lining up with TRBD1. CDR3 length: 13 amino acids. V was pared by 5 bases and J by 5 bases, with 5 bases of the junction left unmatched. Germline V lookup: CDR1 MNHEY, CDR2 SMNVEV (reference sequence). This chain's CDR3 is CASSSPTGDEQYF. The CDR3 nucleotides are TGTGCCAGCAGTAGCCCGACAGGGGACGAGCAGTACTTC.

To note about this clonotype: A much bigger clone sits one base away, suggesting this may be a read error. This chain connects TRBV5-1 to TRBJ2-7; D not certain. This CDR3 is 14 amino acids long. Per germline, CDR1 SGHRS and CDR2 YFSETQ. Trimming removed 0 bases from V and 4 bases from J, with 11 bases in between. CDR3 sequence: CASSLGGSTYEQYF. The CDR3 region has the DNA TGCGCCAGCAGCTTGGGTGGTAGTACGTACGAGCAGTACTTC.

V is TRBV11-3 and J is TRBJ2-2, with D unclear. V was pared by 4 bases and J by 4 bases, with 10 bases between. Germline CDR1 is SGHNT and CDR2 is YENEEA. The CDR3 covers 14 residues. CDR3 sequence reads: CASSSTTSTGELFF. Here the CDR3 DNA reads TGTGCCAGCAGCTCTACAACGAGCACCGGGGAGCTGTTTTTT.

This clonotype came up many times. The chain is built from TRBV11-2 and TRBJ2-5; D remains ambiguous. Germline V gene lookup returns CDR1 SGHAT and CDR2 FQNNGV. V lost 1 base and J lost 2, with 11 bases in between. The CDR3 spans 15 residues. The chain's CDR3 is CASSLGRSPQETQYF. In DNA form, the CDR3 reads TGTGCCAGCAGCTTAGGGCGGAGCCCTCAAGAGACCCAGTACTTC.

This clonotype has a count of ten or more. The CDR3, as DNA: TGTGCCAGCAGCCAAGGTGGGGTCACGGTTCATTCACCCCTCCACTTT. Translating gives CASSQGGVTVHSPLHF. This chain connects TRBV3-1 to TRBJ1-6; D call uncertain. This CDR3 has 16 residues. V lost 1 base and J 8 bases, leaving 15 bases between the germline ends. Germline CDR1 and CDR2: LGHDT and YNNKEL (reference sequence).

In the case of this clonotype: A much larger clone sits a single nucleotide away, making a read error possible. The V call is TRBV7-2, the J call TRBJ2-1, with 9 bases identical to TRBD1. This CDR3 spans 15 amino acids. Germline assignment: CDR1 SGHTA and CDR2 FQGNSA. CDR3: CASRAEPGQGHEQLF. As DNA, the CDR3 is TGTGCCAGCAGGGCGGAACCGGGACAGGGACATGAGCAGCTCTTC.

This clonotype has more than one count but fewer than ten. The chain couples TRBV12-3 or TRBV12-4 to TRBJ2-3, with D possibly called TRBD1 or TRBD2 (5 bases each). This CDR3 has 14 residues. V was shortened by 5 bases and J by 4 bases, with 13 bases between the two germline ends. Here the CDR3 reads CASSRLLGADTQYF. The CDR3 DNA sequence: TGTGCCAGCAGTCGTCTCTTGGGGGCAGATACGCAGTATTTT.

Of note for this clonotype: Germline is not matched at one junction end, which may reflect a read error. The chain links TRBV5-4 to TRBJ2-7; D is unclear. The CDR3 has 12 residues. Germline V gene lookup returns CDR1 SGHNT and CDR2 YYREEE (reference sequence). The CDR3 region is CACSLFSYEQYF. Here the CDR3 DNA reads TGTGCCTGCAGCTTGTTTTCCTACGAGCAGTATTTC.

The CDR3 loop is CAWSVLSLTGELFF. In DNA form, the CDR3 reads TGTGCCTGGAGTGTACTTAGCTTGACCGGGGAGCTGTTTTTT. The V and J genes are TRBV30 and TRBJ2-2; D is unresolved. Trimming left V 0 bases short and J 5 bases short, with 10 bases between. CDR3 length equals 14 residues. CDR1 GTSNPN and CDR2 SVGIG come from the germline V gene (reference sequence).